The 26 T cell receptor beta chains below come from one sample, sequenced in a study of CD8 T cells in Susac syndrome. With random hexamers, reverse transcription was performed on about 0.5 to 1 ug of RNA. TCRdb re-analysed the immunoSEQ multiplex PCR reads in MiXCR, keeping a single row per CDR3 protein. The sample yields 100,000 to 150,000 distinct CDR3 sequences, around 94% seen once. Source material: CD4+ T cells from PBMCs. The receptors shown here come from a human donor in good health.

This clonotype was observed a few times. The CDR3 DNA reads TGTGCCAGCAGTGCGGAGGAGACCCAGTACTTC. The encoded protein is CASSAEETQYF. The rearrangement links TRBV2 to TRBJ2-5, with D uncertain. The CDR3 runs 11 residues. Trimming removed 4 bases at V and 5 bases at J, with 5 bases between. Germline V gene sequence: CDR1 SNHLY, CDR2 FYNNEI. The full variable domain, its missing parts supplied by reference TRBV2 and TRBJ2-5, is EPEVTQTPSHQVTQMGQEVILRCVPISNHLYFYWYRQILGQKVEFLVSFYNNEISEKSEIFDDQFSVERPDGSNFTLKIRSTKLEDSAMYFCASSAEETQYFGPGTRLLVL.

The gene calls are TRBV5-6 and TRBJ2-5, with 10 bases aligning to TRBD1. V trimming: 4 bases; J trimming: 5 bases; junction bases outside the gene matches: 8. The germline CDR1 and CDR2 sequences are SGHDT and YYEEEE. CDR3 length: 15 amino acids. The CDR3 sequence: CASSTPGQGTETQYF. The CDR3 DNA reads as TGTGCCAGCAGCACACCGGGACAGGGGACGGAGACCCAGTACTTC.

This sequence joins TRBV30 and TRBJ1-1; D remains ambiguous. Germline V gene lookup returns CDR1 GTSNPN and CDR2 SVGIG (reference sequence). Trimming left V 4 bases short and J 4 bases short, with 7 bases between. This CDR3 region has 11 residues. CDR3: CAWNRVTEAFF. The CDR3 DNA is TGTGCCTGGAATAGGGTCACTGAAGCTTTCTTT.

The J gene is TRBJ2-5, the V gene TRBV18, with D unclear. Germline assignment: CDR1 KGHSH and CDR2 LQKENI. Trimming removed 2 bases at V and 5 bases at J, with 6 bases between. The CDR3 loop spans 12 amino acids. The chain's CDR3 is CASSPGMETQYF. The CDR3 bases are TGTGCCAGCTCACCAGGGATGGAGACCCAGTACTTC.

J is TRBJ1-5 and V is TRBV6-5; D not resolved. This CDR3 has 13 amino acids. V was cut by 6 bases and J by 7 bases, with 13 bases left in between. Per germline, CDR1 MNHEY and CDR2 SVGAGI. The CDR3 DNA reads TGTGCCAGCAGCCACCGATTCACCCAGCCCCAGCATTTT. Its protein is CASSHRFTQPQHF.

The rearrangement links TRBV5-6 to TRBJ2-5; D gene unclear. The ends were cut back, 4 bases at V and 1 base at J, with 11 bases in the middle. CDR1 and CDR2 from the germline V gene are SGHDT and YYEEEE. The CDR3 runs to 14 residues. The DNA of the CDR3 is TGTGCCAGCAGCCCCGGTGCCTTCCAAGAGACCCAGTACTTC. Translated: CASSPGAFQETQYF.

V is TRBV3-1 and J is TRBJ2-5; D ambiguous. Germline CDR1 reads LGHDT; CDR2 reads YNNKEL (reference sequence). Trimming cost V 2 bases and J 7 bases, with 11 bases left between them. The CDR3 has 13 amino acids. The CDR3 sequence: CASSQSERGTQYF. CDR3 nucleotides: TGTGCCAGCAGCCAATCTGAGCGTGGGACCCAGTACTTC.

This chain connects TRBV5-6 to TRBJ2-1, with 8 positions matching TRBD2. Germline CDR1 reads SGHDT; CDR2 reads YYEEEE. The ends lost 0 bases at V and 14 bases at J; junction bases unmatched: 10. This CDR3 is built from 14 residues. This CDR3 reads CASSLDPRGEDEFF. The CDR3 bases are TGTGCCAGCAGCTTGGATCCGCGGGGGGAGGATGAGTTCTTC. Looking up the rest from reference TRBV5-6 and TRBJ2-1 gives the full variable domain: DAGVTQSPTHLIKTRGQQVTLRCSPKSGHDTVSWYQQALGQGPQFIFQYYEEEERQRGNFPDRFSGHQFPNYSSELNVNALLLGDSALYLCASSLDPRGEDEFFGPGTRLTVL.

This chain links TRBV29-1 with TRBJ2-1, with 16 bases that match TRBD2. This CDR3 has 17 residues. From germline, CDR1 is SQVTM and CDR2 ANQGSEA. J gave up 6 bases and V 5 bases, and 10 bases lay outside the gene matches. CDR3 nucleotides: TGCAGCGTTCCCCGCCCGGGGACTAGCGGGAGGGCCAATGAGCAGTTCTTC. It translates to CSVPRPGTSGRANEQFF.

The CDR3, as DNA: TGTGCCAGCAGTCTAAGGAGCGGGAGGGCCCAGGAGCAGTTCTTC. It is translated as CASSLRSGRAQEQFF. The chain uses TRBV11-2 and TRBJ2-1; TRBD2 aligns across 10 bases. Germline V lookup: CDR1 SGHAT, CDR2 FQNNGV. The V and J ends lost 6 bases and 10 bases, in that order; junction bases with no gene match: 12. The CDR3 consists of 15 residues.

The chain joins TRBV18 to TRBJ1-3, with D possibly TRBD1 on 6 matching bases. Germline values: CDR1 KGHSH, CDR2 LQKENI. Trimming left V 6 bases short and J 0 bases short, with 15 bases between. The length of the CDR3 is 16 residues. The CDR3 DNA follows: TGTGCCAGCTCGGCGGACAGAACGTCCTCTGGAAACACCATATATTTT. Its translation: CASSADRTSSGNTIYF.

The chain employs TRBV7-9 and TRBJ1-1; possible D gene TRBD1, 5 bases. The CDR3 is 15 residues long. From germline, CDR1 is SEHNR and CDR2 FQNEAQ (reference sequence). V was trimmed by 1 base and J by 5 bases, leaving 14 bases between them. CDR3 sequence reads: CASSLDGGGWTEAFF. The CDR3 region has the DNA TGTGCCAGCAGCTTAGATGGGGGTGGGTGGACTGAAGCTTTCTTT.

The rearrangement uses TRBV4-3 and TRBJ2-1; 7 bases map to TRBD1. CDR1 is LGHNA and CDR2 is YSLEER in the germline V gene. The CDR3 consists of 17 residues. With V trimmed by 3 bases and J by 4 bases, 12 bases remained unmatched. CDR3 protein: CASSQKGAAARYNEQFF. CDR3 bases: TGCGCCAGCAGCCAGAAGGGGGCCGCGGCGCGGTACAATGAGCAGTTCTTC.

J is TRBJ1-2 and V is TRBV29-1; TRBD1 agrees at 10 bases. This CDR3 comprises 15 residues. CDR1 and CDR2 from the germline V gene are SQVTM and ANQGSEA. V gave up 6 bases and J gave up 8 bases; unmatched junction bases: 15. The CDR3 protein is CSVAGTTGGEGGYTF. DNA for the CDR3: TGCAGCGTAGCCGGTACGACAGGGGGCGAGGGAGGCTACACCTTC.

The chain joins TRBV12-3 or TRBV12-4 to TRBJ1-1; 7 bases line up with TRBD1. The trim removed 7 bases at V and 5 bases at J, leaving 4 bases unmatched. The CDR3 totals 12 residues. CDR3 in amino acids: CASTKQGTEAFF. The CDR3 DNA reads as TGTGCCAGCACCAAACAGGGGACTGAAGCTTTCTTT.

This sequence joins TRBV20-1 and TRBJ2-7; either TRBD1 or TRBD2 may fit D (7 bases each). The V end lost 6 bases, the J end lost 6 bases, and 15 bases lay between the germline ends. The CDR3 extends over 12 amino acids. Germline CDR1 is DFQATT and CDR2 is SNEGSKA (reference sequence). This CDR3 reads CSATQGGLEQYF. The CDR3 DNA is TGCAGTGCCACCCAGGGGGGGCTCGAGCAGTACTTC.

Written as DNA, the CDR3 is TGTGCCAGCAGCAATACCTCCCGGGACAGCCCAGATGGCTACACCTTC. This gives the protein CASSNTSRDSPDGYTF. The chain links TRBV21-1 to TRBJ1-2; the table's D call, TRBD1, has no DNA check behind it. TRBV21-1 is a recognized pseudogene. The CDR3 contains 16 residues.

J is TRBJ2-7 and V is TRBV11-2; 8 bases are shared with TRBD2. V dropped 5 bases and J dropped 5; count of bases not matched to a gene: 5. CDR3 length: 13 residues. CDR1 and CDR2 from the germline V gene are SGHAT and FQNNGV. Written as DNA, the CDR3 is TGTGCCAGCAGCGCGGGACTAGTAGACGAGCAGTACTTC. The encoded protein is CASSAGLVDEQYF.

V and J are TRBV4-3 and TRBJ2-3, with 10 bases aligning to TRBD2. J was trimmed by 6 bases and V by 0 bases; bases with no gene match: 9. The CDR3 totals 17 residues. The V gene's germline CDR1 is LGHNA and CDR2 YSLEER. CDR3 amino acids: CASSQDGRLAGVDTQYF. CDR3 DNA: TGCGCCAGCAGCCAAGATGGTCGGCTAGCGGGAGTGGATACGCAGTATTTT.

V gene TRBV9 combines with J gene TRBJ2-1, with 8 bases lining up with TRBD2. The V gene end was trimmed by 3 bases and the J gene end by 7 bases; junction bases not matched to a gene: 12. The germline CDR1 and CDR2 sequences are SGDLS and YYNGEE. The CDR3 sequence is 16 residues long. CDR3 coding DNA: TGTGCCAGCAGCGCGGCCGGGACTAGTCGCCCAAATGAGCAGTTCTTC. It is translated as CASSAAGTSRPNEQFF.

The chain employs TRBV20-1 and TRBJ2-5, with D perhaps TRBD1 (5 bases). This CDR3 is built from 15 residues. Germline-derived CDR1 and CDR2 are DFQATT and SNEGSKA (reference sequence). V gave up 0 bases and J gave up 1 base, with 12 bases separating them. The CDR3 spells CSARDGDSPQETQYF. Here the CDR3 DNA reads TGCAGTGCTAGAGATGGCGACAGCCCCCAAGAGACCCAGTACTTC.

This clonotype was seen a handful of times. This rearrangement joins TRBV5-1 to TRBJ2-5; D call uncertain. The CDR3 is 13 amino acids. The V gene's germline CDR1 is SGHRS and CDR2 YFSETQ. V was trimmed by 2 bases and J by 1 base, leaving 6 bases between them. In DNA form, the CDR3 reads TGCGCCAGCAGCTTTAGACCCCAAGAGACCCAGTACTTC. Amino acids: CASSFRPQETQYF.

V is TRBV5-1 and J is TRBJ2-5, with TRBD2 as a possible D gene (5 bases). The V gene lost 4 bases and the J gene lost 3 bases, with 13 bases spanning the gap. CDR3 length: 14 residues. Germline V CDR1 and CDR2: SGHRS, YFSETQ. The CDR3 loop is CASSKSGLKETQYF. The DNA for the CDR3 is TGCGCCAGCAGCAAATCCGGACTCAAAGAGACCCAGTACTTC.

The table lists this clonotype with a few counts. The chain carries TRBV4-3 and TRBJ1-1; 8 bases map to TRBD1. The J segment lost 6 bases and the V segment lost 4 bases, leaving 4 bases of the junction unmatched. The CDR3 runs to 13 residues. Looked up from germline, CDR1 is LGHNA and CDR2 is YSLEER. CDR3 loop: CASSRDRGAEAFF. CDR3 DNA: TGCGCCAGCAGCCGCGACAGGGGCGCTGAAGCTTTCTTT.

The chain carries TRBV4-1 and TRBJ1-5, with TRBD1 matching over 8 bases. Per germline, CDR1 MGHRA and CDR2 YSYEKL. V gave up 6 bases and J gave up 3 bases; unmatched junction bases: 7. The CDR3 length is 15 residues. Written as DNA, the CDR3 is TGCGCCAGCAGTCCCCAGGGGGCTAACAATCAGCCCCAGCATTTT. It encodes CASSPQGANNQPQHF.

The V gene is TRBV4-1, the J gene TRBJ1-1; D is undetermined. Trimming took off 0 bases at V and 10 bases at J, with 12 bases between the two ends. The CDR3 consists of 13 residues. The germline CDR1 and CDR2 sequences are MGHRA and YSYEKL. This chain's CDR3 is CASSQDRSAGAFF. In nucleotides, the CDR3 is TGCGCCAGCAGCCAAGATAGATCAGCCGGAGCTTTCTTT.